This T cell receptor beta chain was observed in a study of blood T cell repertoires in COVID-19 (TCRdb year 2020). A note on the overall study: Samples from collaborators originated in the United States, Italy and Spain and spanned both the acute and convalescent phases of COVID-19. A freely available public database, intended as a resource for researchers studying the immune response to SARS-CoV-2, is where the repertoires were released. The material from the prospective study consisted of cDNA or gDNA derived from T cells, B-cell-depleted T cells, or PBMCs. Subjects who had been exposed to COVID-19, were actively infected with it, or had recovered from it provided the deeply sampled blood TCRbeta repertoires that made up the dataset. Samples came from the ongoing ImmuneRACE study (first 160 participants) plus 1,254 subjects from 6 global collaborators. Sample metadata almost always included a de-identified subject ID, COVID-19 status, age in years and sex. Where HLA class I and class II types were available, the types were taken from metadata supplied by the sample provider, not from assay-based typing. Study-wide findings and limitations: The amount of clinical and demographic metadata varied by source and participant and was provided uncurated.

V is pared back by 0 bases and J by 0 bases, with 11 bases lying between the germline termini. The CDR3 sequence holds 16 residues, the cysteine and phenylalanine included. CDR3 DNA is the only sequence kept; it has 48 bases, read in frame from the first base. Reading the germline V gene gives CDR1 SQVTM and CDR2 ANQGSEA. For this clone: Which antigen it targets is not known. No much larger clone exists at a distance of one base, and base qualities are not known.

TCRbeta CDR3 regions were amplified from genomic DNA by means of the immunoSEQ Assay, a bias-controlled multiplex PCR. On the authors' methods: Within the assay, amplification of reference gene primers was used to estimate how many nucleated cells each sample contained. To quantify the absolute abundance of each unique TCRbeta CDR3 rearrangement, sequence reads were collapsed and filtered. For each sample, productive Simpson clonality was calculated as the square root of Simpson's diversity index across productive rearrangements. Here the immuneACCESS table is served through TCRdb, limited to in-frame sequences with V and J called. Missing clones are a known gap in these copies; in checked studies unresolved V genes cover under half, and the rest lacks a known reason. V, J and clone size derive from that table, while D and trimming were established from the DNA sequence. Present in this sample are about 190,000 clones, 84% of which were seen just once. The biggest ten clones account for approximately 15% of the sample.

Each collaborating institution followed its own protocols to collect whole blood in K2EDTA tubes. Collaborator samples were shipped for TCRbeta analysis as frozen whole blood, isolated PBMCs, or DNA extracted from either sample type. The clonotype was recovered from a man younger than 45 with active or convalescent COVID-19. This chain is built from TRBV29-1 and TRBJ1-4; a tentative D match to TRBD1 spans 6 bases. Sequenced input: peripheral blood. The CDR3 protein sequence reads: CSVEDLQGATNEKLFF. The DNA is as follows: TGCAGCGTTGAAGATCTACAGGGCGCAACTAATGAAAAACTGTTTTTT.